The 10 T cell receptor beta chains listed next were all sequenced from one sample in a study of cytomegalovirus exposure and HLA in healthy donors. The PCR contained 60 Vbeta and 13 Jbeta primers. Sequenced by immunoSEQ multiplex PCR; TCRdb stores in-frame clones only, minus some. The sample has more than 150,000 clones; about 80% are singletons. The sample comprised PBMCs. Receptors were obtained from a man aged 35-49 years in good health and CMV-seronegative.

The CDR3 DNA reads as TGCGCCAGCAGCCGCGGGACTAGCGGTAGCACAGATACGCAGTATTTT. Its protein is CASSRGTSGSTDTQYF. The chain has TRBV5-1 and TRBJ2-3, with 11 bases lining up with TRBD2. With V trimmed by 4 bases and J by 0 bases, 4 bases remained unmatched. The CDR3 is 16 amino acids. CDR1 and CDR2 (germline): SGHRS, YFSETQ.

This chain connects TRBV28 to TRBJ2-7, with D possibly TRBD1 on 6 matching bases. This CDR3 has 15 residues. CDR1 and CDR2 from the germline V gene are MDHEN and SYDVKM. V lost 6 bases to trimming and J lost 4 bases, with 19 bases between them. The CDR3 coding sequence is TGTGCCAGCAGCTTCCGCGTGGCAGGGGCGTACGAGCAGTACTTC. The encoded protein is CASSFRVAGAYEQYF.

The chain has TRBV11-2 and TRBJ1-6; D is unresolved. The CDR3 spans 13 residues. CDR1 SGHAT and CDR2 FQNNGV come from the germline V gene. V lost 0 bases to trimming and J lost 9 bases, with 6 bases between them. DNA for the CDR3: TGTGCCAGCAGCTTAGATGAGATTTCACCCCTCCACTTT. Translating gives CASSLDEISPLHF.

The chain couples TRBV7-8 to TRBJ2-7; D is unclear. CDR1 and CDR2 from the germline V gene are SGHVS and FQNEAQ. V lost 0 bases to trimming and J lost 2 bases, with 8 bases between them. CDR3 length: 14 amino acids. Here the CDR3 DNA reads TGTGCCAGCAGCTTAGCGCCCAGTACCTACGAGCAGTACTTC. As protein: CASSLAPSTYEQYF.

V and J are TRBV5-8 and TRBJ1-6; D gene unclear. Per the germline V gene, CDR1 is SGHTS and CDR2 is YDEGEE. The V end was cut by 5 bases, the J end by 3 bases, with 18 bases between. The CDR3 contains 17 residues. CDR3 DNA sequence: TGTGCCAGCAGTTCGGGAACCATAGCGTTCTATAATTCACCCCTCCACTTT. Protein product: CASSSGTIAFYNSPLHF. The entire variable domain, with the rest obtained from reference TRBV5-8 and TRBJ1-6, is as follows: EAGVTQSPTHLIKTRGQQATLRCSPISGHTSVYWYQQALGLGLQFLLWYDEGEERNRGNFPPRFSGRQFPNYSSELNVNALELEDSALYLCASSSGTIAFYNSPLHFGNGTRLTVT.

The rearrangement uses TRBV4-2 and TRBJ2-3; TRBD2 might be the D (5 bases). V gave up 0 bases and J gave up 7 bases, with 11 bases separating them. The CDR3 extends over 14 amino acids. Looked up from germline, CDR1 is LGHNA and CDR2 is YNFKEQ. CDR3 amino acids: CASSQDQEVNTQYF. CDR3 DNA sequence: TGTGCCAGCAGCCAAGATCAGGAGGTGAATACGCAGTATTTT.

The chain carries TRBV5-4 and TRBJ2-5, with TRBD2 matching 11 bases. Germline CDR1 reads SGHNT; CDR2 reads YYREEE (reference sequence). The ends lost 4 bases at V and 4 bases at J; junction bases unmatched: 12. The CDR3 is 17 amino acids. As DNA, the CDR3 is TGTGCCAGCAGCCAGCCCGATTATCTAGCGGGGGGAGAGACCCAGTACTTC. It codes for CASSQPDYLAGGETQYF. The complete variable domain, with remaining parts taken from reference TRBV5-4 and TRBJ2-5, reads ETGVTQSPTHLIKTRGQQVTLRCSSQSGHNTVSWYQQALGQGPQFIFQYYREEENGRGNFPPRFSGLQFPNYSSELNVNALELDDSALYLCASSQPDYLAGGETQYFGPGTRLLVL.

The chain uses TRBV13 and TRBJ2-5; TRBD2 aligns across 13 bases. The J call is doubtful: the DNA matches TRBJ2-7 better. CDR1 and CDR2 (germline): PRHDT, FYEKMQ (reference sequence). The CDR3 has 15 amino acids. The CDR3 region is CARTSGGQRSYEQYF. The CDR3 region has the DNA TGTGCCAGGACTAGCGGGGGGCAACGCTCCTACGAGCAGTACTTC.

The chain couples TRBV4-2 to TRBJ1-5; D is unclear. There are 13 residues in the CDR3. V was trimmed by 0 bases and J by 6 bases, leaving 6 bases between them. Germline-derived CDR1 and CDR2 are LGHNA and YNFKEQ. CDR3 nucleotides: TGTGCCAGCAGCCAAGATATGGCTCAGCCCCAGCATTTT. It codes for CASSQDMAQPQHF.

The chain employs TRBV7-3 and TRBJ2-1, with a possible D match to TRBD1 (5 bases). The CDR3 contains 15 residues. Trimming stripped 0 bases from V and 4 bases from J, with 10 bases between. Looked up from germline, CDR1 is SGHTA and CDR2 is FQGTGA. CDR3 sequence reads: CASSLTGVSYNEQFF. CDR3 in DNA: TGTGCCAGCAGCTTAACAGGGGTCTCATACAATGAGCAGTTCTTC.